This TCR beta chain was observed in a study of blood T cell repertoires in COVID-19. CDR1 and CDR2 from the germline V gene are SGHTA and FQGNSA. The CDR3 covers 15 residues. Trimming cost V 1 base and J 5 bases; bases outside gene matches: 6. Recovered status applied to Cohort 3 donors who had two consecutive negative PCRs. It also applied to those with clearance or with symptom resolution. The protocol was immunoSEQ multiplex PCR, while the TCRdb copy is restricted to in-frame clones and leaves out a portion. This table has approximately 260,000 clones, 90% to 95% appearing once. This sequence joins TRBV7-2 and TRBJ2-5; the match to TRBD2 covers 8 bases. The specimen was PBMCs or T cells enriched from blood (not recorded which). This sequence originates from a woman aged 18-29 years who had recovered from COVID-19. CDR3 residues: CASSLGGLVRETQYF. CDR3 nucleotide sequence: TGTGCCAGCAGCTTAGGGGGACTAGTAAGGGAGACCCAGTACTTC.